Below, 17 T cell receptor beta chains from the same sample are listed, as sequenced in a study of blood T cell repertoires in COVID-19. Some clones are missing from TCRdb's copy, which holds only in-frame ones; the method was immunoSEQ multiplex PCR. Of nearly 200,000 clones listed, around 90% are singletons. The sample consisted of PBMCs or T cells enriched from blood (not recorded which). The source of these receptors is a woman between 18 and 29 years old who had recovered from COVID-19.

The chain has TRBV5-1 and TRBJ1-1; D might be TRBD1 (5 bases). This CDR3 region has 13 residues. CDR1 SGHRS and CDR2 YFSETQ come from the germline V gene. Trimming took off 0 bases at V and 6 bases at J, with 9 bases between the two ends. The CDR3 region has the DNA TGCGCCAGCAGCTTGGCAGGGAAGCCTGAAGCTTTCTTT. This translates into CASSLAGKPEAFF.

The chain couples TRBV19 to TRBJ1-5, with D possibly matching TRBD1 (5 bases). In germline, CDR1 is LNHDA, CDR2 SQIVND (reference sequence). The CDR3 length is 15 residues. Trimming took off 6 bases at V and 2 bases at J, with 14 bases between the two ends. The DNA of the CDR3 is TGTGCCAGTAGAAAGGGGCGGGATGGCAATCAGCCCCAGCATTTT. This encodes CASRKGRDGNQPQHF.

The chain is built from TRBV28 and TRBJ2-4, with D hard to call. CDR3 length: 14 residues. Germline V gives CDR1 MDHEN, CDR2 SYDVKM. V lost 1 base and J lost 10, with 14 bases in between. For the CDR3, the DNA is TGTGCCAGCAGTTTATCCAGGTTTTTAGATATTCAGTACTTC. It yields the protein CASSLSRFLDIQYF.

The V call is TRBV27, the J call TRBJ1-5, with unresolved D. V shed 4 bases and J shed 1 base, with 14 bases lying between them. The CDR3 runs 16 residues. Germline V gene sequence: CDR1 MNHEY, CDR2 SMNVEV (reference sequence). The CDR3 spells CASSYRGGESNQPQHF. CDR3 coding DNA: TGTGCCAGCAGTTATCGGGGTGGCGAGAGCAATCAGCCCCAGCATTTT.

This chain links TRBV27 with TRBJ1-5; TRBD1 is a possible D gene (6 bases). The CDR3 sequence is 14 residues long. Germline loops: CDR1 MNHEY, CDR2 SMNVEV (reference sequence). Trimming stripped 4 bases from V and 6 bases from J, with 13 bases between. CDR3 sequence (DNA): TGTGCCAGCAGTTCGCAGGGGCAGGGTCAGCCCCAGCATTTT. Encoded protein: CASSSQGQGQPQHF.

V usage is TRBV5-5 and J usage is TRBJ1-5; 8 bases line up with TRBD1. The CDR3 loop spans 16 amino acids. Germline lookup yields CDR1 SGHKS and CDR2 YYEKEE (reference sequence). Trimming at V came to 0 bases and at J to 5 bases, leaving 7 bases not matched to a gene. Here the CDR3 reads CASSLADRVGDQPQHF. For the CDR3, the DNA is TGTGCCAGCAGCTTGGCGGACAGGGTCGGTGATCAGCCCCAGCATTTT.

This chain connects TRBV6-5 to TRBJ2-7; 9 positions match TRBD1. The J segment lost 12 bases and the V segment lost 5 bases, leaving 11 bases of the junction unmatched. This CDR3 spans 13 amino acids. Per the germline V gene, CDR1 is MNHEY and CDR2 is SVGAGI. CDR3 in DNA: TGTGCCAGCAGTCGGGACAGGGTGGGGTTTAGGTACTTC. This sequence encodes CASSRDRVGFRYF.

CDR3 nucleotides: TGCGCCAGCAGCCCCGGGATTTACGAGCAGTACTTC. This translates into CASSPGIYEQYF. The rearrangement joins TRBV5-1 to TRBJ2-7; a weak D match, TRBD2 (5 bases). Germline V gene sequence: CDR1 SGHRS, CDR2 YFSETQ. This CDR3 is 12 amino acids long. The V gene lost 4 bases and the J gene lost 4 bases, with 9 bases spanning the gap. Full variable domain (remainder filled in from reference TRBV5-1 and TRBJ2-7): KAGVTQTPRYLIKTRGQQVTLSCSPISGHRSVSWYQQTPGQGLQFLFEYFSETQRNKGNFPGRFSGRQFSNSRSEMNVSTLELGDSALYLCASSPGIYEQYFGPGTRLTVT.

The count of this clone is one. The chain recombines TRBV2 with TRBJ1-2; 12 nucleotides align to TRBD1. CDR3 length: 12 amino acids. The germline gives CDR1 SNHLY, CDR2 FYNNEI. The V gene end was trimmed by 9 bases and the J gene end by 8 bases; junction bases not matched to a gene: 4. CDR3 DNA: TGTGCCAGTGGGGACAGGGGGCACGGCTACACCTTC. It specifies CASGDRGHGYTF.

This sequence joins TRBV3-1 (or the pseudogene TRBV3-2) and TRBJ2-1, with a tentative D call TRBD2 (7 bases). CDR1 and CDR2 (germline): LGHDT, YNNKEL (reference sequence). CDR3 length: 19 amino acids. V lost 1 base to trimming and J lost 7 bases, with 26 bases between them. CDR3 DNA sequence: TGTGCCAGCAGCCAAGGTTTGGGGCTAGGGGGGGCCGATTTGAATGAGCAGTTCTTC. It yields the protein CASSQGLGLGGADLNEQFF.

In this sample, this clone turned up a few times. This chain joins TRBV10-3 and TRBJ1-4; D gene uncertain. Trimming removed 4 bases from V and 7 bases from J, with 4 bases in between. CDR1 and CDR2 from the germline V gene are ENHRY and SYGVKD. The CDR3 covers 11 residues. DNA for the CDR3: TGTGCCATCAGTGCCGGTGAAAAACTGTTTTTT. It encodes CAISAGEKLFF.

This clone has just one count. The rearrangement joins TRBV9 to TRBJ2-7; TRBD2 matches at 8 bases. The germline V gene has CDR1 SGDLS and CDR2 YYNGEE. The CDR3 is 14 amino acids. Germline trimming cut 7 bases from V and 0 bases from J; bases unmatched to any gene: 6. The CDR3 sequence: CASGVSGSSYEQYF. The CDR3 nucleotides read TGTGCCAGCGGTGTAAGCGGGAGCTCCTACGAGCAGTACTTC.

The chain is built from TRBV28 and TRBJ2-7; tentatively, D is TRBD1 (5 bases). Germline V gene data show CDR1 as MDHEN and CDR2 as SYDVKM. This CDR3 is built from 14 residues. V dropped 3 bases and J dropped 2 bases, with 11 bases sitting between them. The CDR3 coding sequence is TGTGCCAGCAGTTTGCCAGGGAATACCTACGAGCAGTACTTC. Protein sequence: CASSLPGNTYEQYF.

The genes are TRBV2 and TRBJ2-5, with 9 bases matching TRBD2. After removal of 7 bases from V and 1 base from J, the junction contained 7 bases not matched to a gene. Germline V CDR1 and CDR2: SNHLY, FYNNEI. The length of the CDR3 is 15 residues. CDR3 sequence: CASTSVSGGQETQYF. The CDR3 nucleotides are TGTGCCAGCACTTCCGTTAGCGGGGGCCAAGAGACCCAGTACTTC.

The CDR3 sequence is CASSLAQGFGYTF. For the CDR3, the DNA is TGCGCCAGCAGCTTGGCACAGGGGTTTGGCTACACCTTC. The chain is built from TRBV5-1 and TRBJ1-2; 7 bases agree with TRBD1. Germline V gives CDR1 SGHRS, CDR2 YFSETQ. V lost 0 bases, J lost 7 bases, and 3 bases stayed unmatched. CDR3 length: 13 amino acids.

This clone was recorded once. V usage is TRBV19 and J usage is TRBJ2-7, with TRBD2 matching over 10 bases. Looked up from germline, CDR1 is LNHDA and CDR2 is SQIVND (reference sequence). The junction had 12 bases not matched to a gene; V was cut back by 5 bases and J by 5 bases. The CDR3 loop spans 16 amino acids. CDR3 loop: CASSPRGSAGGHEQYF. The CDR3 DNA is TGTGCCAGTAGTCCGCGGGGTTCAGCGGGGGGGCACGAGCAGTACTTC.

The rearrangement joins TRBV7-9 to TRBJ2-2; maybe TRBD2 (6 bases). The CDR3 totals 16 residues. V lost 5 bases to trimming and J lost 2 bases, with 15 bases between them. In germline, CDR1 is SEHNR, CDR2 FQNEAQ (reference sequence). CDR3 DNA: TGTGCCAGCAGCCCCTCAATGGGGGGAAACACCGGGGAGCTGTTTTTT. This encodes CASSPSMGGNTGELFF.